This TCR beta chain was identified in a study of CD4 T cells in relation to SARS-CoV-2 and coronaviruses. Only in-frame clones appear in the TCRdb table, and some are missing; sequencing was by immunoSEQ multiplex PCR. The top ten clones hold roughly 15% of a sample with tens of thousands of clones, around three quarters of them seen once. In the case of this clone: Its antigen remains unknown.

This CDR3 contains 16 residues. The germline gives CDR1 SGHVS, CDR2 FQNEAQ. The ends were cut back, 0 bases at V and 6 bases at J, with 14 bases in the middle. Unexposed donor CD4+ T cells date from about 2011-2019, before the COVID-19 pandemic. CD4+ T cells were isolated from the cells after about 11 days of culture. The rearrangement links TRBV7-8 to TRBJ2-2; D uncertain. The specimen sequenced was CD4+ T cells from PBMCs, cultured in vitro. The clonotype comes from a human donor in good health. CDR3 nucleotides: TGTGCCAGCAGCTTAGCGCAAAAAGATTATCCCGGGGAGCTGTTTTTT. Its translation: CASSLAQKDYPGELFF.